This TCR beta chain was captured in a study of T-cell memory formation after mild COVID-19. Trimming at V came to 0 bases and at J to 9 bases, leaving 7 bases not matched to a gene. Germline CDR1 is SGHRS and CDR2 is YFSETQ. The CDR3 covers 14 residues. Study-level points and caveats: The study detected some responding clones in pre-infection memory, suggesting cross-reactive memory joined.

Researchers used 5'RACE with constant-segment primers to make TCR alpha and TCR beta cDNA libraries that carry sample barcodes and UMIs. TCRdb used MiXCR to reprocess the 5' RACE reads, holding one entry per CDR3 protein. Altogether about 340,000 distinct CDR3 sequences are present, roughly 14% being singletons, with the ten largest covering about 20%. This clonotype showed up just a few times. Its antigen is not identified. Sequencing was carried out using PBMCs or a T cell subset sorted from them (not recorded which). The J gene is TRBJ2-7, the V gene TRBV5-1, with 9 bases lining up with TRBD1. This clonotype was sampled from a man younger than 35 who had mild COVID-19 (a few samples of this study predate the infection). Cell type and time point are not known. CDR3 bases: TGCGCCAGCAGCTTGGTAGGGACAGGGTCCCTGCAGTACGTC. Its translation is CASSLVGTGSLQYV.